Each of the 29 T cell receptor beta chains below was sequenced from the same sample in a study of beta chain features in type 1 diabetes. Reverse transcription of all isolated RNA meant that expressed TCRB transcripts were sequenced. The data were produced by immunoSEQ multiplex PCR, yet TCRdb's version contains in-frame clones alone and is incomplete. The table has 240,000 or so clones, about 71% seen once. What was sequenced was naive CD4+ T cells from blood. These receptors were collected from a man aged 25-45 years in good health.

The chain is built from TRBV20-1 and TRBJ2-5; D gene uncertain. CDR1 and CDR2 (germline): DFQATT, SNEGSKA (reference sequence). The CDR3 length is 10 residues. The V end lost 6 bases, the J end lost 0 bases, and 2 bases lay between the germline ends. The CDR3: CSAHQETQYF. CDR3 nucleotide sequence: TGCAGTGCGCACCAAGAGACCCAGTACTTC.

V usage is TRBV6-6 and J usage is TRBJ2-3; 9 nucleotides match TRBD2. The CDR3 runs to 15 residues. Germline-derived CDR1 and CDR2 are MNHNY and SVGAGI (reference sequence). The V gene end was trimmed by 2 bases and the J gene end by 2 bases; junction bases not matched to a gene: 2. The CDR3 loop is CASSYGGGATDTQYF. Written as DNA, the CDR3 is TGTGCCAGCAGTTACGGCGGGGGGGCCACAGATACGCAGTATTTT.

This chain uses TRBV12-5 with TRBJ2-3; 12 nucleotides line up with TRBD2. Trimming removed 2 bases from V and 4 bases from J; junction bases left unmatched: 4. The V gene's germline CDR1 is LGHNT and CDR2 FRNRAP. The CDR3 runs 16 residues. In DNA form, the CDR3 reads TGTGCTAGTGGTTTGTCCCGACTAGCGGGGGCAGATACGCAGTATTTT. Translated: CASGLSRLAGADTQYF. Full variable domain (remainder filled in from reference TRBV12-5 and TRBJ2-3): DARVTQTPRHKVTEMGQEVTMRCQPILGHNTVFWYRQTMMQGLELLAYFRNRAPLDDSGMPKDRFSAEMPDATLATLKIQPSEPRDSAVYFCASGLSRLAGADTQYFGPGTRLTVL.

CDR3 loop: CAISPTLAGEVQVQYF. The CDR3 DNA sequence: TGTGCCATCAGTCCGACACTAGCGGGAGAGGTTCAGGTGCAGTACTTC. The chain links TRBV10-3 to TRBJ2-7, with 11 bases lining up with TRBD2. J was trimmed by 9 bases and V by 5 bases; bases with no gene match: 15. The CDR3 sequence is 16 residues long. The germline V gene has CDR1 ENHRY and CDR2 SYGVKD.

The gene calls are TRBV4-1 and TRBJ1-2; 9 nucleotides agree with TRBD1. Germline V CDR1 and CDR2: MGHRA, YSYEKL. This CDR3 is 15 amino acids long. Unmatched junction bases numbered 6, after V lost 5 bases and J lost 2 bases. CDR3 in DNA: TGCGCCAGCAGCGAAGGACAGGGGAGGAACTATGGCTACACCTTC. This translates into CASSEGQGRNYGYTF.

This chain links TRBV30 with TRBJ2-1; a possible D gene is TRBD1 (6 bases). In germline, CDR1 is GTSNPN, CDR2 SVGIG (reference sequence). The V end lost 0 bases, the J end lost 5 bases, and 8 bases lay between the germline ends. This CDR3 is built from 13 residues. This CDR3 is CAWSVRQDNEQFF. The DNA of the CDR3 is TGTGCCTGGAGTGTACGACAGGACAATGAGCAGTTCTTC.

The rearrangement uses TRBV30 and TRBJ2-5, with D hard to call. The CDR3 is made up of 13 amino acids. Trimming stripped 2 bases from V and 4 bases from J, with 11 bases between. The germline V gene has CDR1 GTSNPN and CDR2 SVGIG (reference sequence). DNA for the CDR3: TGTGCCTGGAGTAGTTACGGACGAGAGACCCAGTACTTC. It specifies CAWSSYGRETQYF.

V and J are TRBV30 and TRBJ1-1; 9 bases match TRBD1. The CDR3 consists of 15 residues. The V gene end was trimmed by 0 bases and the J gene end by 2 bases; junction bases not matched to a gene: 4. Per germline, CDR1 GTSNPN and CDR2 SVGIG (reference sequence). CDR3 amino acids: CAWSVPDRGNTEAFF. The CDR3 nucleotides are TGTGCCTGGAGTGTCCCGGACAGGGGCAACACTGAAGCTTTCTTT.

In nucleotides, the CDR3 is TGTGCCAGCAGCCCCGGGACAGGGGTCGGAAACACCATATATTTT. Translating gives CASSPGTGVGNTIYF. The chain has TRBV5-4 and TRBJ1-3, with 10 bases fitting TRBD1. Looked up from germline, CDR1 is SGHNT and CDR2 is YYREEE (reference sequence). V gave up 4 bases and J gave up 4 bases; unmatched junction bases: 5. This CDR3 is 15 amino acids long.

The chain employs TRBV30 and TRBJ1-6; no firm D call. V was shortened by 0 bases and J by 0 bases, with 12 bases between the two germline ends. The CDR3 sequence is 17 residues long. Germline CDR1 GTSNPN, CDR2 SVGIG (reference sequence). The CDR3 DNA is TGTGCCTGGAGTGTAAAGGCCACAAGCTCCTATAATTCACCCCTCCACTTT. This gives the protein CAWSVKATSSYNSPLHF.

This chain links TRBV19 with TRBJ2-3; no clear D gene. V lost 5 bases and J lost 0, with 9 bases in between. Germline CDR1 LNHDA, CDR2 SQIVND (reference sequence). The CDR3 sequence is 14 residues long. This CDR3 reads CASSDWRSTDTQYF. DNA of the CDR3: TGTGCCAGTAGTGACTGGAGAAGCACAGATACGCAGTATTTT.

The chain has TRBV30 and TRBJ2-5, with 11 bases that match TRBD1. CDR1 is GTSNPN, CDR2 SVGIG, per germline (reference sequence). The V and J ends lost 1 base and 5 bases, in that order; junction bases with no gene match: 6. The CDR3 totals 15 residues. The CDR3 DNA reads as TGTGCCTGGAGTGCAGGGACAGGGGGTATTGAGACCCAGTACTTC. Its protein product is CAWSAGTGGIETQYF.

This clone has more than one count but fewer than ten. CDR3 protein: CASSGFATYTQYF. The CDR3 DNA reads TGTGCCAGCAGTGGGTTCGCTACCTATACGCAGTATTTT. V gene TRBV25-1 combines with J gene TRBJ2-3; the D is unclear. The length of the CDR3 is 13 residues. Trimming left V 4 bases short and J 7 bases short, with 12 bases between. CDR1 and CDR2 from the germline V gene are MGHDK and SYGVNS.

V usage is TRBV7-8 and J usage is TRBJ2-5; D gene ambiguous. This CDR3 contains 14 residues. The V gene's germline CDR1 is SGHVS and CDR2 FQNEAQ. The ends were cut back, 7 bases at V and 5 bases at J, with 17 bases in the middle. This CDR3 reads CASTRPRTRETQYF. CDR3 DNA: TGTGCCAGCACCCGCCCCAGAACGCGGGAGACCCAGTACTTC.

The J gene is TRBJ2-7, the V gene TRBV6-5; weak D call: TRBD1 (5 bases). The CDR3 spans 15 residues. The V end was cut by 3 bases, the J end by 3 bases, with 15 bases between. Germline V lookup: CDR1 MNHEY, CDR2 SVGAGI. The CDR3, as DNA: TGTGCCAGCAGTTATACAGCAGGGTCTGTCTACGAGCAGTACTTC. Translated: CASSYTAGSVYEQYF.

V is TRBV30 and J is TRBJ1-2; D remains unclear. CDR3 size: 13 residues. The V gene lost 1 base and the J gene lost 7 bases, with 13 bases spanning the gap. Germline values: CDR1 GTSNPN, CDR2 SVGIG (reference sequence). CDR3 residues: CAWSERLQAGYTF. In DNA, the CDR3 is TGTGCCTGGAGTGAAAGGTTGCAGGCTGGCTACACCTTC.

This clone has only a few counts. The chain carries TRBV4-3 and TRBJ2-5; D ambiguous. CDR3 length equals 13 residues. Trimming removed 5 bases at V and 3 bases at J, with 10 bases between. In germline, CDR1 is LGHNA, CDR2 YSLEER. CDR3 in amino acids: CASSSVTEETQYF. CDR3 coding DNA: TGCGCCAGCAGCTCCGTGACGGAAGAGACCCAGTACTTC.

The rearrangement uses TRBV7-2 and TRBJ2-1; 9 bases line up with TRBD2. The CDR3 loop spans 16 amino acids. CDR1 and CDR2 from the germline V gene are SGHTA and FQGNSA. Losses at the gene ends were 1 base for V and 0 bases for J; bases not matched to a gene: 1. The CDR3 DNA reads TGTGCCAGCAGCTTAGATAGCGGGAGCTCCTACAATGAGCAGTTCTTC. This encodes CASSLDSGSSYNEQFF.

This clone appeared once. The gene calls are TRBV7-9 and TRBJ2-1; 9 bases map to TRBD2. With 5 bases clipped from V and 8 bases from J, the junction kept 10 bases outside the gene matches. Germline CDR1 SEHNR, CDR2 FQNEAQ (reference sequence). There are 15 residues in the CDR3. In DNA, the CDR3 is TGTGCCAGCAGCCCCCCTAGCGGGGTCGGCGATGAGCAGTTCTTC. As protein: CASSPPSGVGDEQFF.

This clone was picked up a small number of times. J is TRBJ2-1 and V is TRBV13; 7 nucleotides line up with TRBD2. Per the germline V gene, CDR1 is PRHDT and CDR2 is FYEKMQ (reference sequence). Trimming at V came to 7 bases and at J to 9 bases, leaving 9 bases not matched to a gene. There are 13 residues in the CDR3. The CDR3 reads CASTAAGVAEQFF. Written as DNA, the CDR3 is TGTGCCAGCACCGCGGCGGGAGTGGCTGAGCAGTTCTTC.

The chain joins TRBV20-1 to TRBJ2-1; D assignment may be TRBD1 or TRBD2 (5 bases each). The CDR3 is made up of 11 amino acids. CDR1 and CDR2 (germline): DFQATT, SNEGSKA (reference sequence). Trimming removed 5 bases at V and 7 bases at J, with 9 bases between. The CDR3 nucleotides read TGCAGTGCTGGGACGGGAAATGAGCAGTTCTTC. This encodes CSAGTGNEQFF.

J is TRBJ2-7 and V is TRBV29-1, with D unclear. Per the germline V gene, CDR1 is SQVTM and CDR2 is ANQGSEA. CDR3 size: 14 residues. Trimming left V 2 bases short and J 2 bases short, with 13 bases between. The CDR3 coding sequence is TGCAGCGTTGAATATTCGGAGATGCCCTACGAGCAGTACTTC. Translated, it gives CSVEYSEMPYEQYF.

The CDR3 DNA reads TGTGCCAGCAGCTTAGGGGCAGGGAGATCCACAGATACGCAGTATTTT. Its translation: CASSLGAGRSTDTQYF. The chain carries TRBV7-6 and TRBJ2-3, with D perhaps TRBD1 or TRBD2 (5 bases each). V gave up 1 base and J gave up 2 bases, with 13 bases separating them. The CDR3 consists of 16 residues. From germline, CDR1 is SGHVS and CDR2 FNYEAQ.

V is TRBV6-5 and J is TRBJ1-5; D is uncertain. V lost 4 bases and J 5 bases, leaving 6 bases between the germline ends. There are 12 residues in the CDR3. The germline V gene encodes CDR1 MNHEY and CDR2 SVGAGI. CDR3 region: CASSSGDQPQHF. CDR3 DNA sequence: TGTGCCAGCAGTTCGGGAGATCAGCCCCAGCATTTT.

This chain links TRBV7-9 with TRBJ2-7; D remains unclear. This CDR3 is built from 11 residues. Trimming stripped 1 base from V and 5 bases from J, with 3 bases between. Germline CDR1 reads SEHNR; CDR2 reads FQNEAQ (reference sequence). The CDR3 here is CASSLVDEQYF. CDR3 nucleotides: TGTGCCAGCAGCTTAGTAGACGAGCAGTACTTC.

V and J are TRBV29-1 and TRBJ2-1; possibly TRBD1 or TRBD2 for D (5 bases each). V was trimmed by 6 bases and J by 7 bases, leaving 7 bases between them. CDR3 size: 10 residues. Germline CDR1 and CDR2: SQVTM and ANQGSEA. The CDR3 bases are TGCAGCGTGGGACCTAATGAGCAGTTCTTC. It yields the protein CSVGPNEQFF.

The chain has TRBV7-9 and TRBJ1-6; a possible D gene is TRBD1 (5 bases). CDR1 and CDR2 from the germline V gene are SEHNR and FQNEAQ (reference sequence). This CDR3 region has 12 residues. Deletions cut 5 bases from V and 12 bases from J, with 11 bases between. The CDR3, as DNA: TGTGCCAGCAGCATCAGGGACTTACCCCTCCACTTT. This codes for CASSIRDLPLHF.

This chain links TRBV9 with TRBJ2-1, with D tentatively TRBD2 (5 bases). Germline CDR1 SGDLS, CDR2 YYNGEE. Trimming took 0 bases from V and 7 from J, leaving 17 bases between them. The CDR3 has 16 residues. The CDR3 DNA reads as TGTGCCAGCAGCGTAGAATTAACTAGTATGGGGAATGAGCAGTTCTTC. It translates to CASSVELTSMGNEQFF.

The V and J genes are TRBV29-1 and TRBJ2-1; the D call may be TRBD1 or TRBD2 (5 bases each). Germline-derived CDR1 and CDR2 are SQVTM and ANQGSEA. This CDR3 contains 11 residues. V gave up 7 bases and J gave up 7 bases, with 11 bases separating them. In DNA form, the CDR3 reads TGCAGCGCCGCCGAGGGGAATGAGCAGTTCTTC. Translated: CSAAEGNEQFF.